The clone carrying this T cell receptor beta chain has more than one count but fewer than ten. The sample comes from a study of HIV-infected patients and healthy controls. Germline V gene data show CDR1 as MNHNS and CDR2 as SASEGT. This CDR3 comprises 15 residues. V dropped 2 bases and J dropped 2 bases, with 12 bases sitting between them. TCRdb used MiXCR to reprocess the 5' RACE reads, holding one entry per CDR3 protein. The table records about 67,000 distinct CDR3 sequences, around 16% of them present only once. This sequence was found in a human donor in good health. What was sequenced was CD4+ T cells from blood. V usage is TRBV6-1 and J usage is TRBJ1-1, with D uncertain. DNA of the CDR3: TGTGCCAGCAGTGAATTCGGGCACTTAAACACTGAAGCTTTCTTT. It codes for CASSEFGHLNTEAFF.